The 26 T cell receptor beta chains listed next were all sequenced from one sample in a study of human versus mouse CDR3 diversity and MHC coevolution. Some clones are missing from TCRdb's copy, which holds only in-frame ones; the method was immunoSEQ multiplex PCR. The sample yields tens of thousands of clones, roughly 93% seen once. The sequenced material came from naive CD4+ T cells from blood. The subset denotes: CD45RO-negative CD62L-positive naive CD4 T cells. All receptors derive from a person between 30 and 69 years old in good health.

V gene TRBV29-1 combines with J gene TRBJ2-7; perhaps TRBD1 as D (6 bases). This CDR3 comprises 13 residues. V was pared by 4 bases and J by 2 bases, with 12 bases between. Germline V gene sequence: CDR1 SQVTM, CDR2 ANQGSEA. CDR3 sequence: CSVVSGAPYEQYF. The DNA of the CDR3 is TGCAGCGTTGTCTCAGGGGCCCCCTACGAGCAGTACTTC.

The chain carries TRBV6-5 and TRBJ1-2; TRBD1 matches 9 bases. The CDR3 sequence is 15 residues long. J was trimmed by 5 bases and V by 2 bases; bases with no gene match: 6. Per the germline V gene, CDR1 is MNHEY and CDR2 is SVGAGI. This chain's CDR3 is CASSYRDRVSYGYTF. CDR3 in DNA: TGTGCCAGCAGTTACCGGGACAGGGTTAGTTATGGCTACACCTTC.

V gene TRBV20-1 combines with J gene TRBJ2-7; D gene ambiguous. Germline V gives CDR1 DFQATT, CDR2 SNEGSKA (reference sequence). The V and J ends lost 3 bases and 4 bases respectively, with 7 bases between them. The CDR3 runs 11 residues. The CDR3 region is CSASVRYEQYF. CDR3 sequence (DNA): TGCAGTGCTAGTGTACGGTACGAGCAGTACTTC.

This rearrangement joins TRBV6-1 to TRBJ2-1, with D perhaps matching TRBD1 (6 bases). Germline CDR1 reads MNHNS; CDR2 reads SASEGT. The CDR3 extends over 11 amino acids. CDR3 sequence: CVQGEYNEQFF. Here the CDR3 DNA reads TGTGTACAGGGAGAATACAATGAGCAGTTCTTC.

Remarks on this clone: Other nucleotide sequences from this sample produce the same CDR3. The genes are TRBV30 and TRBJ2-3; 8 bases align to TRBD2. Germline CDR1 is GTSNPN and CDR2 is SVGIG (reference sequence). This CDR3 region has 15 residues. The trim removed 0 bases at V and 0 bases at J, leaving 2 bases unmatched. The CDR3 bases are TGTGCCTGGAGTGTCTTAGCGGGAAGCACAGATACGCAGTATTTT. Translation gives CAWSVLAGSTDTQYF.

The genes are TRBV5-1 and TRBJ2-5; D gene ambiguous. CDR1 and CDR2 (germline): SGHRS, YFSETQ. Trimming shortened V by 2 bases and J by 3 bases, and 2 bases separated the two germline ends. This CDR3 contains 11 residues. The CDR3 DNA reads as TGCGCCAGCAGCTTTAAAGAGACCCAGTACTTC. Residues: CASSFKETQYF.

The rearrangement links TRBV19 to TRBJ1-1; D perhaps matches TRBD1 (6 bases). This CDR3 region has 14 residues. CDR1 is LNHDA and CDR2 is SQIVND in the germline V gene (reference sequence). The V gene lost 8 bases and the J gene lost 3 bases, with 16 bases spanning the gap. Here the CDR3 reads CASGFGKGDTEAFF. The CDR3 region has the DNA TGTGCCAGTGGGTTCGGGAAGGGGGACACTGAAGCTTTCTTT.

The chain carries TRBV27 and TRBJ1-1; D perhaps matches TRBD1 (5 bases). V shed 5 bases and J shed 0 bases, with 16 bases lying between them. The CDR3 is 16 residues long. Germline CDR1 MNHEY, CDR2 SMNVEV (reference sequence). CDR3 sequence: CASSRGSTAMNTEAFF. DNA of the CDR3: TGTGCCAGCAGTCGGGGGTCGACAGCGATGAACACTGAAGCTTTCTTT.

This clone was counted only a few times. The DNA for the CDR3 is TGTGCCAGCAGTTCAGGGGCGGCGGGAGGGACTGAAGCTTTCTTT. Amino acids: CASSSGAAGGTEAFF. The chain links TRBV28 to TRBJ1-1; perhaps TRBD1 as D (6 bases). The CDR3 runs to 15 residues. V was cut by 4 bases and J by 5 bases, with 17 bases left in between. Germline V gene data show CDR1 as MDHEN and CDR2 as SYDVKM.

A single count supports this clone. The rearrangement links TRBV5-1 to TRBJ2-5; D perhaps matches TRBD1 (6 bases). The DNA end favors TRBJ2-7, so the J call may be wrong. The CDR3 has 14 residues. CDR1 is SGHRS, CDR2 YFSETQ, per germline. CDR3 sequence (DNA): TGCGCCAGCAGCTTGACAGGGAAAGCCTACGAGCAGTACTTC. This translates into CASSLTGKAYEQYF.

V usage is TRBV5-6 and J usage is TRBJ2-5; no reliable D call. Matching the DNA end better, TRBJ2-7 makes the J call doubtful. The CDR3 is 14 residues long. Germline assignment: CDR1 SGHDT and CDR2 YYEEEE. CDR3 DNA sequence: TGTGCCAGCAGCTCCGTGTTCCTATCCTACGAGCAGTACTTC. Protein product: CASSSVFLSYEQYF.

The chain is built from TRBV7-3 and TRBJ1-5, with a possible D match to TRBD1 (5 bases). The germline CDR1 and CDR2 sequences are SGHTA and FQGTGA. V was pared by 5 bases and J by 1 base, with 12 bases between. This CDR3 is 15 amino acids long. CDR3 sequence: CASSTDILSNQPQHF. The DNA for the CDR3 is TGTGCCAGCAGCACGGACATTTTAAGCAATCAGCCCCAGCATTTT.

About this clone itself: The same CDR3 arises from other DNA sequences in this sample as well. This chain connects TRBV28 to TRBJ1-1; D gene ambiguous. Deletions cut 5 bases from V and 1 base from J, with 11 bases between. This CDR3 has 14 amino acids. Germline-derived CDR1 and CDR2 are MDHEN and SYDVKM. Here the CDR3 DNA reads TGTGCCAGCAGTCCCCTACGGGGGAACACTGAAGCTTTCTTT. It yields the protein CASSPLRGNTEAFF.

This rearrangement joins TRBV19 to TRBJ2-3; D is unresolved. The germline V gene has CDR1 LNHDA and CDR2 SQIVND (reference sequence). V lost 7 bases, J lost 4 bases, and 12 bases lay in between. The CDR3 has 13 residues. CDR3 DNA sequence: TGTGCCAGTACGGGTCGGAGCTCAGATACGCAGTATTTT. Its protein product is CASTGRSSDTQYF.

The CDR3 bases are TGCGCCAGCAGCCCCCAGAGCGGGAGTCTAAACAATGAGCAGTTCTTC. Encoded protein: CASSPQSGSLNNEQFF. The chain uses TRBV5-1 and TRBJ2-1; 8 bases match TRBD2. Losses at the gene ends were 4 bases for V and 5 bases for J; bases not matched to a gene: 11. The CDR3 has 16 amino acids. The germline gives CDR1 SGHRS, CDR2 YFSETQ.

The chain combines TRBV7-2 with TRBJ2-2; perhaps TRBD1 as D (7 bases). Germline assignment: CDR1 SGHTA and CDR2 FQGNSA. The germline V and J ends were trimmed by 0 bases and 7 bases, with 18 bases remaining between them. The length of the CDR3 is 17 residues. In DNA, the CDR3 is TGTGCCAGCAGCTTAGCCGGGACAGCGGGCATGGGCGGGGAGCTGTTTTTT. The encoded protein is CASSLAGTAGMGGELFF. The whole variable domain, remainder taken from reference TRBV7-2 and TRBJ2-2, is GAGVSQSPSNKVTEKGKDVELRCDPISGHTALYWYRQSLGQGLEFLIYFQGNSAPDKSGLPSDRFSAERTGGSVSTLTIQRTQQEDSAVYLCASSLAGTAGMGGELFFGEGSRLTVL.

The rearrangement uses TRBV7-6 and TRBJ1-5; TRBD1 is a possible D gene (5 bases). The CDR3 has 17 residues. The V and J ends lost 5 bases and 3 bases respectively, with 20 bases between them. CDR1 SGHVS and CDR2 FNYEAQ come from the germline V gene. DNA of the CDR3: TGTGCCAGCAGCCCGGGCCCCCGGGGGGTGGACAATCAGCCCCAGCATTTT. Its protein product is CASSPGPRGVDNQPQHF.

The rearrangement links TRBV18 to TRBJ1-1; D is possibly TRBD1 (6 bases). The CDR3 sequence is 12 residues long. Germline assignment: CDR1 KGHSH and CDR2 LQKENI. V lost 4 bases and J 6 bases, leaving 9 bases between the germline ends. CDR3 residues: CASSLRGPEAFF. In DNA, the CDR3 is TGTGCCAGCTCACTCAGGGGACCTGAAGCTTTCTTT.

The chain links TRBV4-2 to TRBJ1-6, with 8 bases matching TRBD1. After removal of 0 bases from V and 6 bases from J, the junction contained 4 bases not matched to a gene. CDR1 is LGHNA, CDR2 YNFKEQ, per germline. The CDR3 extends over 16 amino acids. CDR3 bases: TGTGCCAGCAGCCAAGAGGGGACAGGCGTTAATTCACCCCTCCACTTT. It yields the protein CASSQEGTGVNSPLHF.

The chain is built from TRBV6-1 and TRBJ1-2; 10 positions match TRBD1. The CDR3 extends over 14 amino acids. The V gene end was trimmed by 5 bases and the J gene end by 4 bases; junction bases not matched to a gene: 4. Germline CDR1 reads MNHNS; CDR2 reads SASEGT. In DNA, the CDR3 is TGTGCCAGCAGTCGGACAGGGGGGGGCTATGGCTACACCTTC. It specifies CASSRTGGGYGYTF.

The chain is built from TRBV29-1 and TRBJ1-1; possibly TRBD1 for D (6 bases). The CDR3 sequence is 13 residues long. In germline, CDR1 is SQVTM, CDR2 ANQGSEA. The V end lost 4 bases, the J end lost 2 bases, and 11 bases lay between the germline ends. In DNA, the CDR3 is TGCAGCGTTGGGGGACACTTCAACACTGAAGCTTTCTTT. Protein product: CSVGGHFNTEAFF.

This sequence joins TRBV28 and TRBJ1-2; TRBD1 matches at 7 bases. Germline CDR1 reads MDHEN; CDR2 reads SYDVKM. CDR3 length equals 14 residues. Trimming removed 6 bases from V and 5 bases from J; junction bases left unmatched: 9. The CDR3 DNA follows: TGTGCCAGCAGCACCGAGACAGGGATGTATGGCTACACCTTC. Translating it yields CASSTETGMYGYTF.

The V call is TRBV19, the J call TRBJ2-1; D might be TRBD2 (9 bases). The germline CDR1 and CDR2 sequences are LNHDA and SQIVND (reference sequence). The V gene lost 0 bases and the J gene lost 10 bases, with 22 bases spanning the gap. There are 17 residues in the CDR3. The CDR3 is CASSIDRGQAGGGEQFF. As DNA, the CDR3 is TGTGCCAGTAGTATAGACAGGGGGCAAGCGGGAGGAGGGGAGCAGTTCTTC.

The chain combines TRBV28 with TRBJ2-1, with TRBD2 matching over 7 bases. The V gene's germline CDR1 is MDHEN and CDR2 SYDVKM. This CDR3 contains 15 residues. The trim removed 8 bases at V and 6 bases at J, leaving 13 bases unmatched. The CDR3: CASPPSLADLNEQFF. In nucleotides, the CDR3 is TGTGCCAGCCCCCCCTCCCTAGCGGATCTCAATGAGCAGTTCTTC.

The rearrangement joins TRBV6-5 to TRBJ2-7; weak D call: TRBD1 (6 bases). The CDR3 has 14 amino acids. Germline values: CDR1 MNHEY, CDR2 SVGAGI. The ends were cut back, 7 bases at V and 5 bases at J, with 18 bases in the middle. CDR3 amino acids: CASTRQGRNDEQYF. In DNA, the CDR3 is TGTGCCAGCACCCGCCAGGGGAGAAACGACGAGCAGTACTTC.

The chain joins TRBV11-1 to TRBJ1-3; D uncertain. Germline V gene sequence: CDR1 SGHAT, CDR2 FQDESV (reference sequence). The CDR3 consists of 15 residues. V lost 5 bases and J lost 0, with 11 bases in between. The DNA for the CDR3 is TGTGCCAGCAGCGCCACAACGGGCTCTGGAAACACCATATATTTT. It specifies CASSATTGSGNTIYF.